This is a list of T cell receptor beta chains from one sample in a study of T cells in Graves' hyperthyroidism and ophthalmopathy. TCRdb re-called the multiplex PCR reads through MiXCR, storing one row per CDR3 protein. The table lists about 380,000 distinct CDR3 sequences, 15% to 20% of them singletons. The specimen sequenced was blood. The receptors here all came from a man younger than 35 with Graves' ophthalmopathy. Both conserved end residues are part of each CDR3. D genes are given only for firm matches. The size field is filled for only some rows; it gives once, few, many or a size class.

j_call | clone_size | d_call | v_call | cdr3_aa | cdr3_nt
TRBJ2-1 | many | TRBD1 | TRBV6-1 | CASSERDEGGDEQFF | TGTGCCAGCAGTGAACGGGACGAAGGGGGCGATGAGCAGTTCTTC
TRBJ1-2 | - | - | TRBV7-2 | CASSFNRPESGYTF | TGTGCCAGCAGCTTTAACAGACCGGAGTCTGGCTACACCTTC
TRBJ2-1 | - | - | TRBV7-2 | CASSLEWGNEQFF | TGTGCCAGCAGCTTAGAGTGGGGAAATGAGCAGTTCTTC
TRBJ1-2 | - | - | TRBV7-3 | CASSFGEGGGYTF | TGTGCCAGCAGCTTCGGGGAGGGAGGCGGCTACACCTTC
TRBJ1-4 | many | - | TRBV6-1 | CASQTGNNEKLFF | TGTGCCAGTCAGACAGGAAATAATGAAAAACTGTTTTTT
TRBJ1-5 | few | - | TRBV24-1 | CATSDGASNQPQHF | TGTGCCACCAGTGACGGGGCGAGCAATCAGCCCCAGCATTTT
TRBJ2-3 | many | - | TRBV28 | CASRPSHGLSDTQYF | TGTGCCAGCAGGCCAAGCCACGGGCTCTCCGATACGCAGTATTTT
TRBJ2-7 | - | TRBD1 | TRBV19 | CASSISGQGGYEQYF | TGTGCCAGTAGTATATCCGGACAGGGTGGGTACGAGCAGTACTTC
TRBJ2-5 | once | TRBD2 | TRBV20-1 | CSARTGLAGGQAETQYF | TGCAGTGCTAGAACGGGTCTAGCGGGGGGGCAGGCTGAGACCCAGTACTTC
TRBJ1-1 | many | - | TRBV3-1 | CASNLWPLNTEAFF | TGTGCCAGCAATCTGTGGCCCTTGAACACTGAAGCTTTCTTT
TRBJ2-3 | many | TRBD1 | TRBV7-9 | CASSPVTGGITDTQYF | TGTGCCAGCAGCCCTGTGACAGGGGGCATAACAGATACGCAGTATTTT
TRBJ1-1 | many | TRBD1 | TRBV19 | CASSILGTVMNTEAFF | TGTGCCAGTAGTATCCTCGGGACAGTCATGAACACTGAAGCTTTCTTT
TRBJ2-2 | once | - | TRBV7-9 | CASSPRQEGSTGELFF | TGTGCCAGCAGCCCCCGACAGGAGGGTAGCACCGGGGAGCTGTTTTTT
TRBJ2-7 | many | TRBD1 | TRBV5-1 | CASSPGGRDRSYEQYF | TGCGCCAGCAGCCCAGGGGGTAGGGACAGGAGCTACGAGCAGTACTTC
TRBJ2-3 | few | - | TRBV10-3 | CAISEDGLPTDTQYF | TGTGCCATCAGTGAGGATGGACTACCCACAGATACGCAGTATTTT
TRBJ2-7 | once | - | TRBV27 | CASSLPPPPPPEPYF | TGTGCCAGCAGCCTCCCCCCCCCCCCCCCACCCGAGCCGTACTTC
TRBJ2-3 | many | TRBD2 | TRBV2 | CAAHPSGGTDTQYF | TGTGCCGCCCACCCTAGCGGGGGTACAGATACGCAGTATTTT
TRBJ2-3 | many | - | TRBV7-3 | CASSARTDPDTQYF | TGTGCCAGCAGCGCCCGGACAGATCCAGATACGCAGTATTTT
TRBJ2-3 | many | - | TRBV12-3/TRBV12-4 | CATSSHTQYF | TGTGCCACCTCATCCCATACGCAGTATTTT
TRBJ1-1 | few | - | TRBV10-3 | CAISNSRGNTEAFF | TGTGCCATCAGTAACTCTCGGGGGAACACTGAAGCTTTCTTT
TRBJ2-1 | - | - | TRBV7-9 | CASSPSPYSPYNEQFF | TGCGCCAGCAGCCCCTCCCCATACAGCCCCTACAATGAGCAGTTCTTC
TRBJ2-5 | many | - | TRBV11-2 | CASSLGLGAETQYF | TGTGCCAGCAGCTTAGGGTTAGGGGCAGAGACCCAGTACTTC